This T cell receptor beta chain was sequenced during a study of spatial heterogeneity in lung cancer (dated by TCRdb to about 2019). Regarding the research as a whole: More beta-chain than alpha-chain transcripts were consistently detected, likely reflecting higher beta-chain transcript abundance. In tumor regions, TCR transcript counts showed a strong correlation with a T cell transcriptional module score from matched bulk RNA-seq. In the raw uncorrected reads, each unique combination of TCR and UMI appeared more than ten times on average. In non-small cell lung cancer, the study made a quantitative comparison of TCR alpha and beta repertoires among multiple tumor regions, matched nontumor lung and blood. Nonsynonymous mutation counts, determined by whole-exome sequencing of tumor tissue, were related to TCR repertoire features. Both alpha and beta chains were TCR-sequenced in samples taken at surgery, namely 220 tumor regions, 63 to 70 matched nontumor lung samples and approximately 51 PBMC samples. Here is what the overall study found, with its caveats: A correlation was observed between the number of expanded intratumoral alpha and beta TCRs and the tumor nonsynonymous mutation count. Estimated TCR-seq coverage of tumor T cells was only about 6.5% for alpha chains and about 13% for beta chains. Additional single-cell paired TCR alpha and beta sequencing was considered necessary to confirm, at a functional level, the hypothesis that regional TCRs recognize regional mutations. Counts of ubiquitous and regional expanded TCRs were found to correlate with counts of ubiquitous and regional nonsynonymous mutations, respectively.

Libraries were prepared through 5' RACE. The reads were generated on a NextSeq 500. In the TCR library protocol, a unique molecular identifier was attached to each TCR cDNA molecule so that PCR and sequencing errors could be corrected. In the source study's methods: TCR identification, UMI-based error correction and CDR3 extraction were all carried out with Decombinator tools. Expanded TCRs were defined as those above a frequency of 2 per 1,000, corresponding to the top 1% of the tumor frequency distribution. Expanded tumor TCRs statistically deemed absent (corrected P<0.05) from at least one tumor region were classed as regional, and all other expanded tumor TCRs were classed as ubiquitous. Renyi diversity was calculated using the R vegan package after each repertoire was subsampled 100 times to 5,000 TCRs. CDR3 similarity networks were built from amino acid triplet string-kernel similarity, connecting CDR3s with pairwise similarity above 0.82. TCRdb itself trimmed the public reads at Q25 with fastp, ran MiXCR and retained productive beta chains. Entries that share a CDR3 protein sequence are merged under the most common genes and DNA. TCRdb's processing, not the study's, gives the V and J calls here. The sample table holds 9,500 to 12,000 distinct CDR3 sequences, of which about 8% were seen once. Clones ranked in the top ten supply approximately 20% of the sample.

This clonotype is identified as medium-sized (0.01 to 0.1%). Which antigen it targets is not known. No per-base quality is available; no much larger clone lies one base away. This beta chain appears as a stray read in a library generated for alpha chains; its size is not informative. Explained via the paper, the time point label denotes: sample taken at primary tumor resection. The donors were some 72 patients from the lung TRACERx cohort who had early-stage, untreated non-small cell lung cancer. Without any cell sorting, TCR sequencing was performed on whole RNA extracted either from tumor and nontumor lung tissue or from cryopreserved PBMC samples. Only patients for whom sufficient RNA was available from at least two tumor regions were selected for TCR sequencing. Tumor and adjacent nontumor lung specimens were reviewed by a lung pathologist before selection. V is pared back by 5 bases and J by 6 bases, with 10 bases lying between the germline termini. From the germline V gene (reference sequence), CDR1 is SEHNR and CDR2 is FQNEAQ. The CDR3, from cysteine to phenylalanine, totals 13 residues. The sequence is cut down to CDR3 DNA, 39 bases in frame from base 1.

Material: lung tumor tissue, obtained at surgery. The source is a female donor with early-stage non-small cell lung cancer. Rearrangement joined TRBV7-9 to TRBJ2-2; a confident D gene designation cannot be given. The nucleotides read TGTGCCAGCAGCACATACAGTGCCGGGGAGCTGTTTTTT. Protein translation: CASSTYSAGELFF.